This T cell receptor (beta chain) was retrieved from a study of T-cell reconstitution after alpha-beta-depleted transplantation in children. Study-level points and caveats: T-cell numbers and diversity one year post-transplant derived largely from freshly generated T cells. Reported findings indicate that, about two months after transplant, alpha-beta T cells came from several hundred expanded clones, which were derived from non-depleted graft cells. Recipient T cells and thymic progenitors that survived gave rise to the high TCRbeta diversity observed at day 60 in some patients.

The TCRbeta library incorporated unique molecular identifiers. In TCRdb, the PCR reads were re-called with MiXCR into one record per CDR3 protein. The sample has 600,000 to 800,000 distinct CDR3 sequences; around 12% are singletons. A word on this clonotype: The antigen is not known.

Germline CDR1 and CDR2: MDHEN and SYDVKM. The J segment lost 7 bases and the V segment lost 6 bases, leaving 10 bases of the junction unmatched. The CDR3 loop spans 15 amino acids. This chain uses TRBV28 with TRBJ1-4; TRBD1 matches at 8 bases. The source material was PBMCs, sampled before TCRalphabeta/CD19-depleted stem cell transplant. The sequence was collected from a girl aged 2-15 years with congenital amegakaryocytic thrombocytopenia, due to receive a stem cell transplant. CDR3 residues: CASRSSRQGFEKLFF. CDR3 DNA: TGTGCCAGCAGATCAAGCAGACAGGGGTTTGAAAAACTGTTTTTT. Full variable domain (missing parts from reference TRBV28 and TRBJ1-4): DVKVTQSSRYLVKRTGEKVFLECVQDMDHENMFWYRQDPGLGLRLIYFSYDVKMKEKGDIPEGYSVSREKKERFSLILESASTNQTSMYLCASRSSRQGFEKLFFGSGTQLSVL.